The 32 T cell receptor beta chains reported below all come from one sample, sequenced in a study of a mutant IDH1 vaccine in newly diagnosed glioma. Time point specified: week 47, end of study. Doses consisted of 300 ug of mutant IDH1 20-mer peptide each, paired with topical imiquimod. These TCRs' antigens remain unknown. TCRdb's table, derived via immunoSEQ multiplex PCR, lists solely in-frame clones and lacks some. The sample holds around 65,000 clones, roughly 80% seen once. Sequencing was performed on PBMCs, taken from a glioma patient whose treatment included an IDH1 peptide vaccine. The receptors were gathered from a man aged 25-45 years with glioma.

This chain connects TRBV6-5 to TRBJ1-2, with D possibly matching TRBD1 (5 bases). The CDR3 spans 14 residues. The V gene lost 6 bases and the J gene lost 3 bases, with 14 bases spanning the gap. Germline-derived CDR1 and CDR2 are MNHEY and SVGAGI. Written as DNA, the CDR3 is TGTGCCAGCAGAACGGGGGGAGGGGACTATGGCTACACCTTC. This encodes CASRTGGGDYGYTF.

The chain has TRBV19 and TRBJ2-7; 9 bases are a match to TRBD1. J lost 5 bases, V lost 3 bases, and 5 bases had no gene match. Germline loops: CDR1 LNHDA, CDR2 SQIVND (reference sequence). The CDR3 runs to 14 residues. As DNA, the CDR3 is TGTGCCAGTAGTATTCGAGACAGGGGGAACGAGCAGTACTTC. Translating it yields CASSIRDRGNEQYF.

This clone was picked up one time. J is TRBJ1-2 and V is TRBV14; 11 nucleotides agree with TRBD1. CDR1 SGHDN and CDR2 FVKESK come from the germline V gene. Trimming took 4 bases from V and 8 from J; bases not matched to a gene: 6. The CDR3 consists of 14 residues. CDR3 nucleotide sequence: TGTGCCAGCAGCCCCGGACAGGGGGCGTGGGGCTACACCTTC. It specifies CASSPGQGAWGYTF. The full variable domain, in which reference TRBV14 and TRBJ1-2 provide the parts outside the CDR3, is EAGVTQFPSHSVIEKGQTVTLRCDPISGHDNLYWYRRVMGKEIKFLLHFVKESKQDESGMPNNRFLAERTGGTYSTLKVQPAELEDSGVYFCASSPGQGAWGYTFGSGTRLTVV.

The chain couples TRBV4-2 to TRBJ1-1; 7 nucleotides align to TRBD1. Germline V gene lookup returns CDR1 LGHNA and CDR2 YNFKEQ. The CDR3 runs to 17 residues. V was pared by 0 bases and J by 4 bases, with 11 bases of the junction left unmatched. CDR3 region: CASSQEDRLVLSTEAFF. DNA of the CDR3: TGTGCCAGCAGCCAAGAGGACAGGTTGGTTTTAAGCACTGAAGCTTTCTTT.

The V gene is TRBV7-8, the J gene TRBJ1-2, with D possibly being TRBD1 (5 bases). Germline V gene data show CDR1 as SGHVS and CDR2 as FQNEAQ. The CDR3 extends over 16 amino acids. Trimming shortened V by 5 bases and J by 4 bases, and 20 bases separated the two germline ends. DNA of the CDR3: TGTGCCAGCAGCCCTACGCGGGGAGGGGTCGGCTATGGCTACACCTTC. This codes for CASSPTRGGVGYGYTF.

This clone occurred a few times. The chain recombines TRBV18 with TRBJ1-1; D gene unclear. Germline values: CDR1 KGHSH, CDR2 LQKENI. CDR3 size: 11 residues. The ends were cut back, 4 bases at V and 8 bases at J, with 8 bases in the middle. Here the CDR3 DNA reads TGTGCCAGCTCACGGGCGTCCGAAGCTTTCTTT. Protein product: CASSRASEAFF. Full variable domain (outside the CDR3, taken from reference TRBV18 and TRBJ1-1): NAGVMQNPRHLVRRRGQEARLRCSPMKGHSHVYWYRQLPEEGLKFMVYLQKENIIDESGMPKERFSAEFPKEGPSILRIQQVVRGDSAAYFCASSRASEAFFGQGTRLTVV.

The chain carries TRBV28 and TRBJ1-5, with unresolved D. The germline V gene has CDR1 MDHEN and CDR2 SYDVKM. V was trimmed by 3 bases and J by 0 bases, leaving 24 bases between them. This CDR3 region has 20 residues. CDR3 residues: CASSFLAAVQPIDSNQPQHF. For the CDR3, the DNA is TGTGCCAGCAGTTTCCTGGCGGCGGTCCAACCCATCGATAGCAATCAGCCCCAGCATTTT.

V and J are TRBV14 and TRBJ1-2; the D gene is possibly TRBD1 (6 bases). The CDR3 runs to 13 residues. Trimming pared 4 bases from V and 4 bases from J, leaving 10 bases between. CDR1 SGHDN and CDR2 FVKESK come from the germline V gene. CDR3 loop: CASSLQGPYGYTF. CDR3 nucleotides: TGTGCCAGCAGCCTTCAGGGGCCCTATGGCTACACCTTC.

Comment on this clone: Other DNA sequences in this sample translate to the same CDR3. The chain recombines TRBV5-1 with TRBJ2-7; the match to TRBD1 covers 7 bases. Germline V CDR1 and CDR2: SGHRS, YFSETQ. The CDR3 extends over 12 amino acids. The V and J ends lost 2 bases and 5 bases, in that order; junction bases with no gene match: 1. The CDR3 protein is CASSLGGHEQYF. CDR3 bases: TGCGCCAGCAGCTTAGGGGGCCACGAGCAGTACTTC.

The V call is TRBV10-2, the J call TRBJ1-5; D unresolved. V gave up 5 bases and J gave up 2 bases, with 10 bases separating them. CDR3 length: 14 amino acids. The germline V gene encodes CDR1 WSHSY and CDR2 SAAADI. The CDR3 DNA follows: TGCGCCAGCAGTCGGAGTGGTGGCAATCAGCCCCAGCATTTT. Translation gives CASSRSGGNQPQHF.

The J gene is TRBJ1-6, the V gene TRBV7-2, with D uncertain. Germline V gene data show CDR1 as SGHTA and CDR2 as FQGNSA. Trimming removed 0 bases from V and 15 bases from J, with 9 bases in between. The CDR3 is 12 amino acids. This chain's CDR3 is CASSLAASLLHF. The DNA of the CDR3 is TGTGCCAGCAGCTTAGCGGCGTCGCTCCTCCACTTT.

The rearrangement uses TRBV19 and TRBJ2-5; possible D gene TRBD2, 7 bases. Per the germline V gene, CDR1 is LNHDA and CDR2 is SQIVND (reference sequence). V lost 5 bases to trimming and J lost 5 bases, with 12 bases between them. This CDR3 contains 13 residues. The CDR3 here is CASSDGGAETQYF. The CDR3 DNA follows: TGTGCCAGTAGTGATGGGGGGGCTGAGACCCAGTACTTC. The full variable domain, in which reference TRBV19 and TRBJ2-5 provide the parts outside the CDR3, is DGGITQSPKYLFRKEGQNVTLSCEQNLNHDAMYWYRQDPGQGLRLIYYSQIVNDFQKGDIAEGYSVSREKKESFPLTVTSAQKNPTAFYLCASSDGGAETQYFGPGTRLLVL.

The chain carries TRBV9 and TRBJ1-2; D may be TRBD1 (6 bases). V lost 1 base to trimming and J lost 4 bases, with 14 bases between them. The germline V gene encodes CDR1 SGDLS and CDR2 YYNGEE. There are 15 residues in the CDR3. The CDR3 coding sequence is TGTGCCAGCAGCGTAAACTCTCTCAGGGGCTATGGCTACACCTTC. This codes for CASSVNSLRGYGYTF. Full variable domain (missing parts from reference TRBV9 and TRBJ1-2): DSGVTQTPKHLITATGQRVTLRCSPRSGDLSVYWYQQSLDQGLQFLIQYYNGEERAKGNILERFSAQQFPDLHSELNLSSLELGDSALYFCASSVNSLRGYGYTFGSGTRLTVV.

The V call is TRBV30, the J call TRBJ1-1; the D is unclear. Germline CDR1 and CDR2: GTSNPN and SVGIG (reference sequence). Trimming stripped 5 bases from V and 4 bases from J, with 8 bases between. The CDR3 sequence is 11 residues long. CDR3 nucleotide sequence: TGTGCCTGGGTTCGAGGCACTGAAGCTTTCTTT. This encodes CAWVRGTEAFF.

J is TRBJ2-2 and V is TRBV2; 7 bases align to TRBD1. Germline CDR1 is SNHLY and CDR2 is FYNNEI. After removal of 6 bases from V and 0 bases from J, the junction contained 4 bases not matched to a gene. The CDR3 is made up of 15 amino acids. The CDR3 region is CASRMDRTNTGELFF. CDR3 coding DNA: TGTGCCAGCAGGATGGACAGGACGAACACCGGGGAGCTGTTTTTT.

The V gene is TRBV13, the J gene TRBJ1-4; D possibly corresponds to TRBD1 (6 bases). CDR3 length equals 15 residues. V gave up 5 bases and J gave up 5 bases, with 15 bases separating them. CDR1 PRHDT and CDR2 FYEKMQ come from the germline V gene (reference sequence). DNA for the CDR3: TGTGCCAGCAGCCAAGGGGGTTCGAGGAATGAAAAACTGTTTTTT. It encodes CASSQGGSRNEKLFF.

V and J are TRBV9 and TRBJ2-5; 7 bases line up with TRBD1. CDR1 and CDR2 from the germline V gene are SGDLS and YYNGEE. This CDR3 has 14 residues. Trimming took 3 bases from V and 1 from J; bases not matched to a gene: 3. CDR3 sequence reads: CASSAEGAQETQYF. The DNA of the CDR3 is TGTGCCAGCAGCGCCGAGGGGGCCCAAGAGACCCAGTACTTC.

The chain joins TRBV18 to TRBJ1-4; D call uncertain. Germline loops: CDR1 KGHSH, CDR2 LQKENI. The CDR3 is 21 amino acids. Trimming cost V 5 bases and J 0 bases, with 28 bases left between them. For the CDR3, the DNA is TGTGCCAGCTCATACCGGGTCCTTCCAGTCTCGACTCTTGCAACTAATGAAAAACTGTTTTTT. Amino acid sequence: CASSYRVLPVSTLATNEKLFF.

The chain uses TRBV7-9 and TRBJ1-1; D may be TRBD1 (5 bases). Trimming cost V 1 base and J 4 bases, with 7 bases left between them. Germline assignment: CDR1 SEHNR and CDR2 FQNEAQ (reference sequence). The CDR3 extends over 13 amino acids. The CDR3 protein is CASSLGRVTEAFF. The DNA for the CDR3 is TGTGCCAGCAGCTTAGGCAGGGTCACTGAAGCTTTCTTT.

The CDR3 DNA reads TGTGCCAGCACCGGGAATGAACAAATTCCCGGGGAGCTGTTTTTT. It yields the protein CASTGNEQIPGELFF. V usage is TRBV7-9 and J usage is TRBJ2-2; D is perhaps TRBD2 (5 bases). Germline V CDR1 and CDR2: SEHNR, FQNEAQ (reference sequence). CDR3 length: 15 amino acids. V dropped 7 bases and J dropped 6 bases, with 18 bases sitting between them.

The gene calls are TRBV19 and TRBJ1-1, with D possibly matching TRBD1 (6 bases). This CDR3 contains 15 residues. Trimming removed 3 bases from V and 6 bases from J, with 17 bases in between. CDR1 is LNHDA and CDR2 is SQIVND in the germline V gene (reference sequence). DNA for the CDR3: TGTGCCAGTAGTATTGCGGGGGGCACCAGCTCTGAAGCTTTCTTT. It encodes CASSIAGGTSSEAFF.

V is TRBV10-1 and J is TRBJ2-3; 9 bases line up with TRBD2. The CDR3 is 18 amino acids. Germline-derived CDR1 and CDR2 are WNHNN and SYGVQD (reference sequence). V shed 1 base and J 0 bases; nucleotides not matched to a gene: 8. CDR3 nucleotide sequence: TGCGCCAGCAGTGAGTGGCGCGGGGGGGCCGGGAGCACAGATACGCAGTATTTT. Residues: CASSEWRGGAGSTDTQYF.

The chain couples TRBV6-1 to TRBJ1-5, with TRBD1 identical over 8 bases. The junction had 2 bases not matched to a gene; V was cut back by 1 base and J by 6 bases. Germline V gene data show CDR1 as MNHNS and CDR2 as SASEGT. This CDR3 is built from 14 residues. CDR3 sequence (DNA): TGTGCCAGCAGTGAAGACAGGGGGTTTCAGCCCCAGCATTTT. Translating gives CASSEDRGFQPQHF.

This sequence joins TRBV29-1 and TRBJ1-2; 9 bases are shared with TRBD1. The CDR3 sequence is 13 residues long. CDR1 and CDR2 from the germline V gene are SQVTM and ANQGSEA. J gave up 8 bases and V 7 bases, and 11 bases lay outside the gene matches. CDR3 protein: CSGEGTGLGGYTF. The CDR3 nucleotides read TGCAGCGGCGAGGGGACAGGGTTGGGGGGCTACACCTTC. Full variable domain (rest looked up from reference TRBV29-1 and TRBJ1-2): SAVISQKPSRDICQRGTSLTIQCQVDSQVTMMFWYRQQPGQSLTLIATANQGSEATYESGFVIDKFPISRPNLTFSTLTVSNMSPEDSSIYLCSGEGTGLGGYTFGSGTRLTVV.

The rearrangement uses TRBV7-2 and TRBJ1-3; D unclear. There are 17 residues in the CDR3. Between the trimmed V and J ends, which lost 5 bases and 0 bases, there was a span of 17 bases. CDR1 is SGHTA and CDR2 is FQGNSA in the germline V gene. The CDR3 region is CASSPAGGYSSGNTIYF. In nucleotides, the CDR3 is TGTGCCAGCAGCCCAGCGGGTGGGTACAGCTCTGGAAACACCATATATTTT.

In this sample, this clone turned up once. This rearrangement joins TRBV28 to TRBJ2-7, with D possibly called TRBD1 or TRBD2 (6 bases each). Germline-derived CDR1 and CDR2 are MDHEN and SYDVKM. V gave up 3 bases and J gave up 0 bases, with 15 bases separating them. This CDR3 contains 16 residues. CDR3 bases: TGTGCCAGCAGTTTGACCAGTGGGGGGCTCTCCTACGAGCAGTACTTC. Translated, it gives CASSLTSGGLSYEQYF. The full variable domain, rest sourced from reference TRBV28 and TRBJ2-7, is DVKVTQSSRYLVKRTGEKVFLECVQDMDHENMFWYRQDPGLGLRLIYFSYDVKMKEKGDIPEGYSVSREKKERFSLILESASTNQTSMYLCASSLTSGGLSYEQYFGPGTRLTVT.

This clone has just a few counts. V and J are TRBV4-1 and TRBJ2-7, with 8 bases identical to TRBD2. The CDR3 consists of 16 residues. With V trimmed by 2 bases and J by 1 base, 7 bases remained unmatched. CDR1 is MGHRA, CDR2 YSYEKL, per germline. In nucleotides, the CDR3 is TGCGCCAGCAGCCAACCTGCGCGGGGGGATTCCTACGAGCAGTACTTC. Translation gives CASSQPARGDSYEQYF.

The V and J genes are TRBV29-1 and TRBJ1-1; 10 bases match TRBD1. Germline trimming cut 6 bases from V and 6 bases from J; bases unmatched to any gene: 19. This CDR3 is built from 17 residues. CDR1 is SQVTM and CDR2 is ANQGSEA in the germline V gene. The CDR3 DNA is TGCAGCGTCCTAGGGGGACAGGGGATCCACCCGGTTCCTGAAGCTTTCTTT. Protein sequence: CSVLGGQGIHPVPEAFF.

The chain recombines TRBV2 with TRBJ1-4; 7 bases fit TRBD1. CDR1 is SNHLY and CDR2 is FYNNEI in the germline V gene. The J segment lost 5 bases and the V segment lost 7 bases, leaving 13 bases of the junction unmatched. The CDR3 is 16 residues long. The CDR3 bases are TGTGCCAGCAACCCCCGAAACAGGGGCTTCAATGAAAAACTGTTTTTT. It translates to CASNPRNRGFNEKLFF.

V is TRBV4-1 and J is TRBJ2-7, with 8 bases lining up with TRBD2. J was trimmed by 2 bases and V by 0 bases; bases with no gene match: 12. Germline V gene sequence: CDR1 MGHRA, CDR2 YSYEKL. The CDR3 runs 18 residues. The CDR3 region has the DNA TGCGCCAGCAGCCAAGACGCCCTCGGGTATAGCGGGGCCTACGAGCAGTACTTC. Its translation: CASSQDALGYSGAYEQYF.

The rearrangement joins TRBV15 to TRBJ2-7; D tentatively reads TRBD1 or TRBD2 (5 bases each). The CDR3 has 22 residues. Deletions cut 0 bases from V and 0 bases from J, with 30 bases between. Germline CDR1 reads LNHNV; CDR2 reads YYDKDF (reference sequence). The CDR3 coding sequence is TGTGCCACCAGCAGAGATAAGGGTGGAAGTCCAGGGAGCGAACTCTGCTCCTACGAGCAGTACTTC. It encodes CATSRDKGGSPGSELCSYEQYF.

This clone came up a few times. The chain employs TRBV27 and TRBJ1-5; D is uncertain. V dropped 7 bases and J dropped 9 bases, with 22 bases sitting between them. The germline gives CDR1 MNHEY, CDR2 SMNVEV (reference sequence). This CDR3 has 15 residues. CDR3 residues: CASNPRPPSSLPQHF. The CDR3 DNA sequence: TGTGCCAGCAACCCTCGACCCCCTTCCTCTCTGCCCCAGCATTTT.